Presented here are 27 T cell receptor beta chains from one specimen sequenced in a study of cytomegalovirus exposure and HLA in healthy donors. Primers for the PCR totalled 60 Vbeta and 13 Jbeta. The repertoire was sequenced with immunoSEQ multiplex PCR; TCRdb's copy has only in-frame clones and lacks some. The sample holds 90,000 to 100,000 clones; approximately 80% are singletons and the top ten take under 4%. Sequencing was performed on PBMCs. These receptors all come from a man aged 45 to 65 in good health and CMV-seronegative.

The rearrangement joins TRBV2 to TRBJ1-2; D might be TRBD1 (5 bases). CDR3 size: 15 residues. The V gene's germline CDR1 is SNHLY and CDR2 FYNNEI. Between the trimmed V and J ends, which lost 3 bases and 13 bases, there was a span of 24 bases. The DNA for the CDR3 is TGTGCCAGCAGTGATAACCGACAGACTGACTCGGCGCTCACCTTC. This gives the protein CASSDNRQTDSALTF.

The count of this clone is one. CDR3 protein: CAWSGLAVKAFF. The CDR3 DNA reads as TGTGCCTGGAGCGGCTTAGCGGTAAAAGCTTTCTTT. The chain has TRBV30 and TRBJ1-1; D ambiguous. V was clipped by 3 bases and J by 9 bases, with 14 bases between them. This CDR3 spans 12 amino acids. Germline CDR1 and CDR2: GTSNPN and SVGIG (reference sequence).

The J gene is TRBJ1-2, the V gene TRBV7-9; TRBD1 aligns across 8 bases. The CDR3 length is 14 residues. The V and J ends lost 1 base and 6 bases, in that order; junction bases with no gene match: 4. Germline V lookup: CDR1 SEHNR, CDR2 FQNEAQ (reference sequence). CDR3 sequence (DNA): TGTGCCAGCAGCTTAGACTTGGACAGGGATGGCTACACCTTC. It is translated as CASSLDLDRDGYTF.

This chain's CDR3 is CASKIVWTAPNGYTF. The CDR3 DNA is TGTGCCAGCAAAATTGTCTGGACAGCTCCAAATGGCTACACCTTC. The chain joins TRBV2 to TRBJ1-2; a weak D match, TRBD1 (6 bases). CDR1 and CDR2 from the germline V gene are SNHLY and FYNNEI. The CDR3 spans 15 residues. Trimming removed 7 bases from V and 6 bases from J, with 21 bases in between.

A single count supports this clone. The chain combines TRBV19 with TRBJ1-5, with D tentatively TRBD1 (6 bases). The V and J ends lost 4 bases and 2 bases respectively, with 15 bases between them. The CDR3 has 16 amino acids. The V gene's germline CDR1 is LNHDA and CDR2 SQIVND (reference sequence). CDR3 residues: CASSSRDTLGNQPQHF. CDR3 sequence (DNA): TGTGCCAGTAGTAGCCGGGACACCCTTGGCAATCAGCCCCAGCATTTT.

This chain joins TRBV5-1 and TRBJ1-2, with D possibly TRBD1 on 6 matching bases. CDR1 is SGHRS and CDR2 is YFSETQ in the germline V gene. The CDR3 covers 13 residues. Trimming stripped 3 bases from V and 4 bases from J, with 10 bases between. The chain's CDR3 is CASSSGQTYGYTF. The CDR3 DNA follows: TGCGCCAGCAGCTCCGGACAGACCTATGGCTACACCTTC.

The CDR3 loop reads CASAQGFGYGYTF. The CDR3, as DNA: TGTGCTAGTGCCCAGGGGTTTGGGTATGGCTACACCTTC. This sequence joins TRBV12-5 and TRBJ1-2, with D possibly matching TRBD1 (6 bases). CDR1 and CDR2 (germline): LGHNT, FRNRAP. V lost 7 bases, J lost 5 bases, and 14 bases lay in between. CDR3 length: 13 residues.

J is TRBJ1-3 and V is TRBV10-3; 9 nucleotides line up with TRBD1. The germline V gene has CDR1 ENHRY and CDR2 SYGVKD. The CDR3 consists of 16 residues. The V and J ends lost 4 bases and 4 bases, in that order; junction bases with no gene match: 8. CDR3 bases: TGTGCCATCAGTGGTAATACAGGGGGCGCGGGAAACACCATATATTTT. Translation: CAISGNTGGAGNTIYF.

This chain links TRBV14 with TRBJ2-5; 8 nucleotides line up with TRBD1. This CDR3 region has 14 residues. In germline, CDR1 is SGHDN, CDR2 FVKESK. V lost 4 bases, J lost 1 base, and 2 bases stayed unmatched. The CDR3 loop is CASSPTGVQETQYF. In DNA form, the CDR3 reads TGTGCCAGCAGCCCGACAGGGGTCCAAGAGACCCAGTACTTC. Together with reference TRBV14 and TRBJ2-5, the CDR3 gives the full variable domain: EAGVTQFPSHSVIEKGQTVTLRCDPISGHDNLYWYRRVMGKEIKFLLHFVKESKQDESGMPNNRFLAERTGGTYSTLKVQPAELEDSGVYFCASSPTGVQETQYFGPGTRLLVL.

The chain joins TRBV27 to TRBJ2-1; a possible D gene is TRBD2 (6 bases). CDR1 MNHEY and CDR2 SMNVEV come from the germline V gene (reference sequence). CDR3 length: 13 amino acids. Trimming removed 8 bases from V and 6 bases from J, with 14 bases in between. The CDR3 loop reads CASWRGALNEQFF. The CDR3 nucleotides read TGTGCCAGCTGGAGGGGAGCCCTCAATGAGCAGTTCTTC.

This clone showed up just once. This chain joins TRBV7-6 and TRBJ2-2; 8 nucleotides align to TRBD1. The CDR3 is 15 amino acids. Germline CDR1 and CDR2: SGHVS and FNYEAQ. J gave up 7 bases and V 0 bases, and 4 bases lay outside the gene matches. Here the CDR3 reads CASSLAGQGNGELFF. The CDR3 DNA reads TGTGCCAGCAGCTTAGCAGGACAGGGTAACGGGGAGCTGTTTTTT.

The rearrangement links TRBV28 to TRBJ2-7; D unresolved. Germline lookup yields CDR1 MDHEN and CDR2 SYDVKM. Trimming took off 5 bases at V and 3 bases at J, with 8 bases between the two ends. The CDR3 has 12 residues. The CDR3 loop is CASSLLSYEQYF. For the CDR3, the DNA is TGTGCCAGCAGTCTCCTGAGCTACGAGCAGTACTTC.

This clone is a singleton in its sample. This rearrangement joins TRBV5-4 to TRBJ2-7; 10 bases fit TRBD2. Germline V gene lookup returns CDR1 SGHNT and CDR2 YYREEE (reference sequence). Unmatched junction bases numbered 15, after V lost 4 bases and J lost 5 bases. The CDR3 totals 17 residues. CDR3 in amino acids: CASSLGVKREGHHEQYF. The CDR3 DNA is TGTGCCAGCAGCCTTGGGGTTAAGCGGGAGGGCCACCACGAGCAGTACTTC.

In DNA, the CDR3 is TGTGCCAGCGATAAATATCAGGGTTTTGAAGCTTTCTTT. It specifies CASDKYQGFEAFF. The chain has TRBV7-9 and TRBJ1-1; weak D call: TRBD1 (5 bases). Deletions cut 8 bases from V and 7 bases from J, with 17 bases between. This CDR3 is 13 amino acids long. Germline CDR1 SEHNR, CDR2 FQNEAQ (reference sequence). Full variable domain (remainder filled in from reference TRBV7-9 and TRBJ1-1): DTGVSQNPRHKITKRGQNVTFRCDPISEHNRLYWYRQTLGQGPEFLTYFQNEAQLEKSRLLSDRFSAERPKGSFSTLEIQRTEQGDSAMYLCASDKYQGFEAFFGQGTRLTVV.

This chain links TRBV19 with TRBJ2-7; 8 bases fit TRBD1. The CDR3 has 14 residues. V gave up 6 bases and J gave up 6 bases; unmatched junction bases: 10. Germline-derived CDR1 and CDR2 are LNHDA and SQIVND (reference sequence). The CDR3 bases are TGTGCCAGTAGCCCTCCAGGACAGGGTAGCGAGCAGTACTTC. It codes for CASSPPGQGSEQYF.

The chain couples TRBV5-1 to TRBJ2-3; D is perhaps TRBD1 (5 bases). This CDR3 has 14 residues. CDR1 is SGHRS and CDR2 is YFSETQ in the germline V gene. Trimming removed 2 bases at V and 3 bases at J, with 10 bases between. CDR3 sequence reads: CASSFGPGTDTQYF. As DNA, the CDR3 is TGCGCCAGCAGCTTTGGACCAGGGACAGATACGCAGTATTTT.

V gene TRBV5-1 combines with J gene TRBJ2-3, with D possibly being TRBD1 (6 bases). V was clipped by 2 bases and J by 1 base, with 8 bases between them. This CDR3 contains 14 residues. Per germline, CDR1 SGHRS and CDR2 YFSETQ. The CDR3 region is CASSLQGGTDTQYF. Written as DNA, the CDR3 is TGCGCCAGCAGCTTACAGGGTGGCACAGATACGCAGTATTTT.

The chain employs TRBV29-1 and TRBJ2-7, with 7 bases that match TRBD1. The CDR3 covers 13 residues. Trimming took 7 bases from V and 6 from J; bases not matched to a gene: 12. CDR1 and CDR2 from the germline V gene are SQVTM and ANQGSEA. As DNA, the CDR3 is TGCAGCGGAAGACAGGGAAGAGGAGGCGAGCAGTACTTC. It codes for CSGRQGRGGEQYF.

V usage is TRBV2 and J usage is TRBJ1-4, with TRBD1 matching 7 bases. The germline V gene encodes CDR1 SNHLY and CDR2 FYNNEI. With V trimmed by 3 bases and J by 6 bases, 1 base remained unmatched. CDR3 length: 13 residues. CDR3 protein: CASSDTGDEKLFF. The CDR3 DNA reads TGTGCCAGCAGTGATACAGGGGATGAAAAACTGTTTTTT.

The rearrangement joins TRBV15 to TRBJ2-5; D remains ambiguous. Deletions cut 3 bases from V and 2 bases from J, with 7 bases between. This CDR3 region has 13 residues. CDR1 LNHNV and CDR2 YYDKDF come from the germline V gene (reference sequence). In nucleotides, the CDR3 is TGTGCCACCAGCAGCAGACTGCAAGAGACCCAGTACTTC. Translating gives CATSSRLQETQYF. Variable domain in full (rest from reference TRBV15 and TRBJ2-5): DAMVIQNPRYQVTQFGKPVTLSCSQTLNHNVMYWYQQKSSQAPKLLFHYYDKDFNNEADTPDNFQSRRPNTSFCFLDIRSPGLGDTAMYLCATSSRLQETQYFGPGTRLLVL.

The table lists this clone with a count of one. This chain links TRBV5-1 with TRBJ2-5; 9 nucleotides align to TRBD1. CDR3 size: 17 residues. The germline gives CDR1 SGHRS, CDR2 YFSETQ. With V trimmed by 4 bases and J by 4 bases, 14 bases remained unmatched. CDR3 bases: TGCGCCAGCAGCCAGGACGCCGCGGGACAGGGCGTAGAGACCCAGTACTTC. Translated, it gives CASSQDAAGQGVETQYF.

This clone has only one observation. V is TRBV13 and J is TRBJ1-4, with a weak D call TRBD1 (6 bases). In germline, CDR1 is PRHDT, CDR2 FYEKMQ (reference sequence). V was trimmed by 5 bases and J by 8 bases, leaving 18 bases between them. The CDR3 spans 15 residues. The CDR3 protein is CASSSWGQDYEKLFF. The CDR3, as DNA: TGTGCCAGCAGCAGCTGGGGGCAGGATTACGAAAAACTGTTTTTT.

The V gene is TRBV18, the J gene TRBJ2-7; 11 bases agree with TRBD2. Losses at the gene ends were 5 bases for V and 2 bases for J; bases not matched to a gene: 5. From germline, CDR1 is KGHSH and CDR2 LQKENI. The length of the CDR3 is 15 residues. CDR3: CASSNSGRGTYEQYF. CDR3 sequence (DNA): TGTGCCAGCTCAAATAGCGGGAGGGGGACCTACGAGCAGTACTTC.

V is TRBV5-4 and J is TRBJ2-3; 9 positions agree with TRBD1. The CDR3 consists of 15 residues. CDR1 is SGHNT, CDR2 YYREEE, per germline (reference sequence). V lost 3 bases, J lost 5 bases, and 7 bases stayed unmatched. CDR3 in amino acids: CASSSRDRERDTQYF. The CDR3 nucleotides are TGTGCCAGCAGCTCCCGGGACAGGGAACGAGATACGCAGTATTTT.

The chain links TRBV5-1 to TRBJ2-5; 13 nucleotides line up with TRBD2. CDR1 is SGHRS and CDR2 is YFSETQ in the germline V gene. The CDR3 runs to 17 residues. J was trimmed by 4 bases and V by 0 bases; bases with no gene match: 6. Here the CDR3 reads CASSLAGTSGAGETQYF. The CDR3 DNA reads TGCGCCAGCAGCTTGGCCGGGACTAGCGGGGCCGGAGAGACCCAGTACTTC.

CDR3 nucleotide sequence: TGTGCCAGCAGTTACAACCGGGACAGGTTAAAATCACCCCTCCACTTT. As protein: CASSYNRDRLKSPLHF. The chain recombines TRBV6-5 with TRBJ1-6; the match to TRBD1 covers 8 bases. CDR3 size: 16 residues. Germline V gene sequence: CDR1 MNHEY, CDR2 SVGAGI. With V trimmed by 2 bases and J by 10 bases, 10 bases remained unmatched.

CDR3 amino acids: CASSPPRGGGYNEQFF. The CDR3 nucleotides are TGTGCCAGCTCACCACCCCGCGGGGGTGGCTACAATGAGCAGTTCTTC. This chain links TRBV18 with TRBJ2-1, with 7 bases lining up with TRBD2. Germline assignment: CDR1 KGHSH and CDR2 LQKENI. The trim removed 0 bases at V and 3 bases at J, leaving 5 bases unmatched. The CDR3 has 16 amino acids.